The 27 T cell receptor beta chains below come from one sample, sequenced in a study of blood T cell repertoires in COVID-19. Method: immunoSEQ multiplex PCR; TCRdb's copy keeps in-frame clones and lacks some. The data hold some 190,000 clones, with around 76% observed a single time. Sequencing used PBMCs or T cells enriched from blood (not recorded which). All receptors derive from a woman aged 45 to 65 with acute COVID-19.

The chain is built from TRBV4-3 and TRBJ2-1; weak D call: TRBD1 (6 bases). Germline-derived CDR1 and CDR2 are LGHNA and YSLEER. This CDR3 region has 17 residues. V was trimmed by 3 bases and J by 2 bases, leaving 17 bases between them. In DNA form, the CDR3 reads TGCGCCAGCAGCCAGGACCACAGGGAACGGGCCTACAATGAGCAGTTCTTC. Amino acid sequence: CASSQDHRERAYNEQFF.

DNA of the CDR3: TGCAGCGCCGAAACAGGGCCCTACGAGCAGTACGTC. Translating gives CSAETGPYEQYV. The chain carries TRBV29-1 and TRBJ2-7, with D possibly being TRBD1 (6 bases). The V gene lost 7 bases and the J gene lost 2 bases, with 12 bases spanning the gap. Germline CDR1 reads SQVTM; CDR2 reads ANQGSEA. The CDR3 contains 12 residues.

J is TRBJ1-1 and V is TRBV5-6; D is ambiguous. The CDR3 spans 11 residues. Germline loops: CDR1 SGHDT, CDR2 YYEEEE. V lost 2 bases and J 11 bases, leaving 10 bases between the germline ends. The CDR3 sequence is CASSFGSGAFF. The CDR3 bases are TGTGCCAGCAGCTTTGGATCGGGGGCTTTCTTT.

V gene TRBV7-2 combines with J gene TRBJ1-2, with 11 bases fitting TRBD1. Unmatched junction bases numbered 6, after V lost 5 bases and J lost 4 bases. Germline V gene lookup returns CDR1 SGHTA and CDR2 FQGNSA. The CDR3 has 15 residues. The CDR3 bases are TGTGCCAGCAGCGGACAGGGGGCTTGGGGCTATGGCTACACCTTC. It encodes CASSGQGAWGYGYTF. The full variable domain, rest sourced from reference TRBV7-2 and TRBJ1-2, is GAGVSQSPSNKVTEKGKDVELRCDPISGHTALYWYRQSLGQGLEFLIYFQGNSAPDKSGLPSDRFSAERTGGSVSTLTIQRTQQEDSAVYLCASSGQGAWGYGYTFGSGTRLTVV.

The rearrangement uses TRBV4-2 and TRBJ2-2; no reliable D call. CDR1 LGHNA and CDR2 YNFKEQ come from the germline V gene. V lost 0 bases and J lost 4, with 12 bases in between. The CDR3 length is 16 residues. CDR3 residues: CASSQEARRSTGELFF. The CDR3 bases are TGTGCCAGCAGCCAAGAGGCCCGTCGAAGCACCGGGGAGCTGTTTTTT.

The rearrangement links TRBV30 to TRBJ2-1, with 9 bases lining up with TRBD1. Germline V CDR1 and CDR2: GTSNPN, SVGIG (reference sequence). Trimming took 3 bases from V and 7 from J; bases not matched to a gene: 7. The CDR3 is 14 residues long. The CDR3 protein is CAWSPGQGANEQFF. The CDR3 bases are TGTGCCTGGAGCCCGGGACAGGGAGCGAATGAGCAGTTCTTC.

Details on this clone: The same CDR3 is also encoded by other DNA sequences in this sample. The chain has TRBV4-1 and TRBJ1-1; 8 bases match TRBD1. Trimming cost V 0 bases and J 1 base; bases outside gene matches: 1. This CDR3 spans 15 amino acids. CDR1 and CDR2 (germline): MGHRA, YSYEKL. CDR3 protein: CASSQEGQGNTEAFF. The DNA of the CDR3 is TGCGCCAGCAGCCAAGAAGGACAGGGGAACACTGAAGCTTTCTTT.

This chain links TRBV6-9 with TRBJ1-2, with a weak D call TRBD1 (6 bases). The CDR3 length is 17 residues. From germline, CDR1 is MNHGY and CDR2 SVAAGI. V was clipped by 6 bases and J by 6 bases, with 26 bases between them. CDR3 amino acids: CASRRLRTDHVKDGYTF. The DNA for the CDR3 is TGTGCCAGCAGACGACTTAGGACAGACCATGTAAAAGATGGCTACACCTTC.

This clone has a handful of counts. The gene calls are TRBV3-1 (or the pseudogene TRBV3-2) and TRBJ1-5, with 7 positions matching TRBD1. CDR3 length equals 14 residues. In germline, CDR1 is LGHDT, CDR2 YNNKEL (reference sequence). Unmatched junction bases numbered 5, after V lost 3 bases and J lost 6 bases. DNA of the CDR3: TGTGCCAGCAGCCAGGGACAGTCGGGTCAGCCCCAGCATTTT. Its protein product is CASSQGQSGQPQHF.

The chain combines TRBV6-5 with TRBJ1-6, with 9 bases fitting TRBD1. V shed 4 bases, J shed 9 bases, and the junction held 7 bases outside the gene matches. Germline V gene sequence: CDR1 MNHEY, CDR2 SVGAGI. CDR3 length equals 15 residues. The CDR3 DNA sequence: TGTGCCAGCAGTTTGATGACAGGGGGTGGTTCACCCCTCCACTTT. It specifies CASSLMTGGGSPLHF.

The gene calls are TRBV6-2 or TRBV6-3 and TRBJ1-5, with 9 bases lining up with TRBD1. Germline trimming cut 6 bases from V and 7 bases from J; bases unmatched to any gene: 4. The CDR3 has 13 residues. The V gene's germline CDR1 is MNHEY and CDR2 SVGEGT. The CDR3 spells CASSGQGRQPQHF. DNA of the CDR3: TGTGCCAGCAGCGGACAGGGGCGGCAGCCCCAGCATTTT.

V and J are TRBV7-9 and TRBJ1-1; unclear D gene. Germline-derived CDR1 and CDR2 are SEHNR and FQNEAQ (reference sequence). This CDR3 spans 15 amino acids. V lost 6 bases and J 3 bases, leaving 17 bases between the germline ends. The CDR3 loop is CASRNKERLDTEAFF. DNA of the CDR3: TGTGCCAGCAGAAACAAGGAGAGATTGGACACTGAAGCTTTCTTT.

The chain couples TRBV3-1 (or the pseudogene TRBV3-2) to TRBJ1-2; no definite D call. CDR1 is LGHDT, CDR2 YNNKEL, per germline (reference sequence). V shed 4 bases and J shed 6 bases, with 6 bases lying between them. There are 11 residues in the CDR3. The chain's CDR3 is CASSRTNGYTF. The CDR3 DNA follows: TGTGCCAGCAGCCGTACAAATGGCTACACCTTC.

The chain employs TRBV5-1 and TRBJ1-2; D ambiguous. V was trimmed by 4 bases and J by 12 bases, leaving 22 bases between them. Germline V gene sequence: CDR1 SGHRS, CDR2 YFSETQ. The CDR3 sequence is 14 residues long. Here the CDR3 reads CASSPKWREGSHTF. The CDR3 coding sequence is TGCGCCAGCAGCCCGAAATGGCGGGAAGGTTCCCACACCTTC.

This clone was detected only a few times. The sample has other DNA sequences that encode this CDR3 too. The J gene is TRBJ1-2, the V gene TRBV5-1; TRBD1 aligns across 11 bases. V lost 4 bases, J lost 6 bases, and 5 bases stayed unmatched. The CDR3 has 14 residues. Germline-derived CDR1 and CDR2 are SGHRS and YFSETQ. CDR3 DNA sequence: TGCGCCAGCAGCACGGACAGGGGGCTGGATGGCTACACCTTC. Translated, it gives CASSTDRGLDGYTF.

This clone was recorded many times. The V call is TRBV29-1, the J call TRBJ1-2, with 7 bases that match TRBD1. The J segment lost 7 bases and the V segment lost 7 bases, leaving 18 bases of the junction unmatched. In germline, CDR1 is SQVTM, CDR2 ANQGSEA. The CDR3 runs 15 residues. The CDR3 region is CSARLWGTGDSGYTF. The CDR3, as DNA: TGCAGCGCCCGATTATGGGGTACAGGGGACTCTGGCTACACCTTC.

J is TRBJ2-7 and V is TRBV5-1; D is unresolved. The CDR3 has 14 residues. V lost 4 bases, J lost 4 bases, and 15 bases lay in between. Germline V gene sequence: CDR1 SGHRS, CDR2 YFSETQ. CDR3 nucleotide sequence: TGCGCCAGCAGCCTGATCCCGGGTAGATACGAGCAGTACGTC. The encoded protein is CASSLIPGRYEQYV.

The table lists this clone with a few counts. The chain recombines TRBV7-9 with TRBJ1-1; the D is unclear. Per the germline V gene, CDR1 is SEHNR and CDR2 is FQNEAQ (reference sequence). Trimming removed 1 base at V and 4 bases at J, with 13 bases between. The length of the CDR3 is 15 residues. The CDR3 here is CASSLVPAEGTEAFF. The CDR3 DNA reads as TGTGCCAGCAGCTTAGTCCCGGCCGAGGGCACTGAAGCTTTCTTT.

This chain joins TRBV5-1 and TRBJ1-1; no clear D. Trimming pared 5 bases from V and 5 bases from J, leaving 7 bases between. CDR1 is SGHRS, CDR2 YFSETQ, per germline. CDR3 length: 11 residues. The CDR3: CASSTGTEAFF. Here the CDR3 DNA reads TGCGCCAGCAGTACGGGGACTGAAGCTTTCTTT. The full variable domain, its missing parts supplied by reference TRBV5-1 and TRBJ1-1, is KAGVTQTPRYLIKTRGQQVTLSCSPISGHRSVSWYQQTPGQGLQFLFEYFSETQRNKGNFPGRFSGRQFSNSRSEMNVSTLELGDSALYLCASSTGTEAFFGQGTRLTVV.

The rearrangement links TRBV7-2 to TRBJ1-5; D remains unclear. V was clipped by 5 bases and J by 1 base, with 3 bases between them. This CDR3 has 12 amino acids. Germline-derived CDR1 and CDR2 are SGHTA and FQGNSA. The CDR3 DNA reads as TGTGCCAGCAGCGCGAGCAATCAGCCCCAGCATTTT. Encoded protein: CASSASNQPQHF.

V is TRBV7-2 and J is TRBJ1-5, with a tentative D call TRBD1 (5 bases). The CDR3 length is 14 residues. V lost 6 bases and J lost 5, with 14 bases in between. Germline assignment: CDR1 SGHTA and CDR2 FQGNSA. In DNA, the CDR3 is TGTGCCAGCAGATCAGGGATGGGGCATCAGCCCCAGCATTTT. This translates into CASRSGMGHQPQHF.

The chain carries TRBV14 and TRBJ1-1; D possibly corresponds to TRBD1 (5 bases). V shed 2 bases and J shed 5 bases, with 15 bases lying between them. CDR1 and CDR2 (germline): SGHDN, FVKESK. The CDR3 spans 15 residues. CDR3 bases: TGTGCCAGCAGCCAATGGGGCGGCGGTCGGACTGAAGCTTTCTTT. This encodes CASSQWGGGRTEAFF.

The chain is built from TRBV7-9 and TRBJ2-5; the match to TRBD2 covers 9 bases. This CDR3 region has 14 residues. J was trimmed by 5 bases and V by 7 bases; bases with no gene match: 8. CDR1 and CDR2 (germline): SEHNR, FQNEAQ (reference sequence). This chain's CDR3 is CASTVASGAETQYF. Written as DNA, the CDR3 is TGTGCCAGCACAGTCGCTAGCGGGGCCGAGACCCAGTACTTC.

The rearrangement uses TRBV5-1 and TRBJ1-1, with 7 bases aligning to TRBD1. Per germline, CDR1 SGHRS and CDR2 YFSETQ. CDR3 length: 15 residues. The junction had 2 bases not matched to a gene; V was cut back by 0 bases and J by 0 bases. The CDR3 DNA reads as TGCGCCAGCAGCTTGGAGGGACAGTTGAACACTGAAGCTTTCTTT. Residues: CASSLEGQLNTEAFF.

The V gene is TRBV7-2, the J gene TRBJ2-1, with TRBD2 matching 11 bases. The CDR3 contains 15 residues. From germline, CDR1 is SGHTA and CDR2 FQGNSA. V shed 5 bases, J shed 8 bases, and the junction held 8 bases outside the gene matches. The CDR3 DNA is TGTGCCAGCAGCCGGACTAGCGGGTCTTCATATGAGCAGTTCTTC. As protein: CASSRTSGSSYEQFF.

This clone was seen only once. This chain links TRBV19 with TRBJ2-1; 11 bases match TRBD2. Germline V lookup: CDR1 LNHDA, CDR2 SQIVND (reference sequence). The CDR3 extends over 15 amino acids. V lost 6 bases, J lost 10 bases, and 11 bases stayed unmatched. The CDR3 here is CASRLAGDPLREQFF. CDR3 DNA: TGTGCCAGTAGACTAGCGGGGGACCCTCTAAGGGAGCAGTTCTTC. The full variable domain, with the rest looked up from reference TRBV19 and TRBJ2-1, is DGGITQSPKYLFRKEGQNVTLSCEQNLNHDAMYWYRQDPGQGLRLIYYSQIVNDFQKGDIAEGYSVSREKKESFPLTVTSAQKNPTAFYLCASRLAGDPLREQFFGPGTRLTVL.

The chain combines TRBV19 with TRBJ2-7; D remains ambiguous. The CDR3 has 18 residues. Germline values: CDR1 LNHDA, CDR2 SQIVND (reference sequence). V gave up 5 bases and J gave up 2 bases, with 25 bases separating them. CDR3 in amino acids: CASSLPHPPKEATYEQYV. In DNA form, the CDR3 reads TGTGCCAGTAGTCTACCCCACCCCCCCAAAGAAGCAACCTACGAGCAGTACGTC.